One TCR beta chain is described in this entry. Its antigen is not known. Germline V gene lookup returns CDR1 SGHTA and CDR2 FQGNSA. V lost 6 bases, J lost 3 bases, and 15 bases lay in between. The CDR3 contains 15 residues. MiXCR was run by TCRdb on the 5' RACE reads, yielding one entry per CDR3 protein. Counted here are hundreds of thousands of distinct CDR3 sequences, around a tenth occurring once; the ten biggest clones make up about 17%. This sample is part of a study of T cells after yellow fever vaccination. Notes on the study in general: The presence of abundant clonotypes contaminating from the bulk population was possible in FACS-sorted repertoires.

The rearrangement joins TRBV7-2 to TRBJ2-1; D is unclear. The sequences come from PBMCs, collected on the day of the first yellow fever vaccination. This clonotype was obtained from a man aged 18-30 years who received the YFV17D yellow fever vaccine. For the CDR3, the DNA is TGTGCCAGCAGTCCAGGCGGTACCCTCTACAATGAGCAGTTCTTC. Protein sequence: CASSPGGTLYNEQFF.